This T cell receptor (beta chain) emerged from a study of cytomegalovirus exposure and HLA in healthy donors. Notes on the study in general: Rarity marked most TCR sequences, yet some public TCRs occurred in many donors. The classifier reportedly diagnosed cytomegalovirus status with high specificity and sensitivity.

Germline lookup yields CDR1 MGHRA and CDR2 YSYEKL. The CDR3 runs 17 residues. Germline trimming cut 3 bases from V and 2 bases from J; bases unmatched to any gene: 6. On this clone itself: The target antigen is unknown.

PCR amplification relied on 60 Vbeta primers (plus 13 Jbeta primers). The method was immunoSEQ multiplex PCR; TCRdb's version includes in-frame clones alone and lacks a portion of them. The sample includes roughly 120,000 clones, over 60% of them seen just once. The V and J genes are TRBV4-1 and TRBJ2-5; 13 bases line up with TRBD2. The sequence came from a human donor in good health. Source material: PBMCs. In DNA, the CDR3 is TGCGCCAGCAGCCACCCGGGACTAGCGGGGCCACAAGAGACCCAGTACTTC. This gives the protein CASSHPGLAGPQETQYF.